The 3 T cell receptor beta chains listed next were all sequenced from one sample in a study of T cells in narcolepsy. Clones were sequenced by immunoSEQ multiplex PCR, and TCRdb holds only the in-frame ones, with some missing. The data show tens of thousands of clones, with approximately 80% seen just once and 4% to 4.5% held by the top ten. The sample was memory (CD45RA-) CD4+ T cells from blood. These receptors came from a human donor in good health.

As regards this clone: The junction does not match germline at one end; this may be a read error. The V call is TRBV7-2, the J call TRBJ1-1, with D uncertain. The germline CDR1 and CDR2 sequences are SGHTA and FQGNSA. There are 15 residues in the CDR3. The CDR3 nucleotides read TGCGCCAGCAGCCAAGATGCAGGTACGACAAGAGAAGCTTTCTTT. It encodes CASSQDAGTTREAFF.

V usage is TRBV7-2 and J usage is TRBJ1-6, with 7 bases identical to TRBD1. This CDR3 is built from 14 residues. The V segment lost 8 bases and the J segment 5 bases; nucleotides outside the gene matches: 6. CDR1 is SGHTA and CDR2 is FQGNSA in the germline V gene. The CDR3 DNA reads TGTGCCAGCCGGGGGGGACAGAATAATTCACCCCTCCACTTT. Translating gives CASRGGQNNSPLHF.

V and J are TRBV27 and TRBJ2-3; a weak D match, TRBD2 (5 bases). The CDR3 contains 15 residues. Germline lookup yields CDR1 MNHEY and CDR2 SMNVEV (reference sequence). V shed 5 bases and J shed 0 bases, with 12 bases lying between them. The CDR3 reads CASSLRTSSTDTQYF. In nucleotides, the CDR3 is TGTGCCAGCAGTCTCCGGACTTCTAGCACAGATACGCAGTATTTT.